The clone carrying this T cell receptor beta chain has a count of ten or more. Its antigen is currently unknown. This entry belongs to a study of T cell repertoires in cytomegalovirus infection. Study context: Carrying CMV and the relevant HLA type showed in public TCR beta signatures.

Each CDR3 protein gets one entry after TCRdb re-called the reads with MiXCR. Of more than 400,000 distinct CDR3 sequences in the sample, less than 30% are singletons; the top ten hold less than 15%. Regarding the study as a whole: Frequencies of public TCR beta families were cumulated, and this identified carriers of CMV plus the relevant HLA. HLA-C-restricted TCR beta clonotypes specific for CMV led the ex vivo response.

V was shortened by 5 bases and J by 5 bases, with 12 bases between the two germline ends. Germline values: CDR1 SGHTA, CDR2 FQGNSA. The length of the CDR3 is 13 residues. The receptor was isolated from a human donor in good health (CMV status not recorded). Some clones in this sample may be carry-over from other donors' samples. Material: PBMCs. The V call is TRBV7-2, the J call TRBJ2-5; tentatively, D is TRBD1 (5 bases). This CDR3 is CASSPGMWETQYF. The DNA of the CDR3 is TGTGCCAGCAGCCCAGGGATGTGGGAGACCCAGTACTTC.